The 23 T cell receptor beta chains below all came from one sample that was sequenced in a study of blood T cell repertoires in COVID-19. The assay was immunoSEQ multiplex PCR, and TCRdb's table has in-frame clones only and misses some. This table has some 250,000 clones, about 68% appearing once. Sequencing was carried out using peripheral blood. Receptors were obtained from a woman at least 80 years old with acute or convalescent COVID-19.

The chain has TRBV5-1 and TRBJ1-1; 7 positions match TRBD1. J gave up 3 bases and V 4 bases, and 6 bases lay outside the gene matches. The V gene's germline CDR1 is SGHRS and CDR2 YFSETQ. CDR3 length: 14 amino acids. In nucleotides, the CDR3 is TGCGCCAGCAGCCCTAAACAGGGGCACACTGAAGCTTTCTTT. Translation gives CASSPKQGHTEAFF.

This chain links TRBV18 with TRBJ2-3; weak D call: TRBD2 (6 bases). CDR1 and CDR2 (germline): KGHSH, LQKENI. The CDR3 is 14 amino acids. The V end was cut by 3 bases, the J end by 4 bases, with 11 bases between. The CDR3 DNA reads TGTGCCAGCTCACCGACTAGTTTGCCAGATACGCAGTATTTT. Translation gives CASSPTSLPDTQYF.

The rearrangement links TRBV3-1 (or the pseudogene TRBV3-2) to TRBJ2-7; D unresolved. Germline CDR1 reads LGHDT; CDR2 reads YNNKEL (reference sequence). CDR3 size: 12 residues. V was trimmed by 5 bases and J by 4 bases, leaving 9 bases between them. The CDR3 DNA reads TGTGCCAGCAGCTATAAAATATACGAGCAGTACTTC. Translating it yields CASSYKIYEQYF.

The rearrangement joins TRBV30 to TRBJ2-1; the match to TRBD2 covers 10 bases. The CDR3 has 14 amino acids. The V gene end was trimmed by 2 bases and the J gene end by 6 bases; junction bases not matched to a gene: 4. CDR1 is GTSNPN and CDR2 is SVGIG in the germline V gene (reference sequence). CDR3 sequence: CAWSSGLARNEQFF. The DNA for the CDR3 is TGTGCCTGGAGTTCGGGACTAGCGCGCAATGAGCAGTTCTTC.

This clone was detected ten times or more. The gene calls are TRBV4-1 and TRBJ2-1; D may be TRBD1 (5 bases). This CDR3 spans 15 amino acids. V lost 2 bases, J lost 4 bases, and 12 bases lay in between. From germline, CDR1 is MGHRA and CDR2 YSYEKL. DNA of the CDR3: TGCGCCAGCAGCCAAATGGGGCAGGTGTACAATGAGCAGTTCTTC. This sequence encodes CASSQMGQVYNEQFF.

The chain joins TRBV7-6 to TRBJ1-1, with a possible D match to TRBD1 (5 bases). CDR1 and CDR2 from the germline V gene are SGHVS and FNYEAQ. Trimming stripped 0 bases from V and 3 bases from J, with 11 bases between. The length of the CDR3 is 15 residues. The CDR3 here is CASSLAGAADTEAFF. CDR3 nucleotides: TGTGCCAGCAGCTTAGCAGGGGCGGCGGACACTGAAGCTTTCTTT.

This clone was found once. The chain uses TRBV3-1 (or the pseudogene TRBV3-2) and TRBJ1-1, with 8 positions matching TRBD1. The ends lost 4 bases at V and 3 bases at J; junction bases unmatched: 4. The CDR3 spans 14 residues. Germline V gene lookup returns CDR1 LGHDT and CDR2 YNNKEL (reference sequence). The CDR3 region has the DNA TGTGCCAGCAGCCCCCAGGGGGCGGACACTGAAGCTTTCTTT. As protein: CASSPQGADTEAFF.

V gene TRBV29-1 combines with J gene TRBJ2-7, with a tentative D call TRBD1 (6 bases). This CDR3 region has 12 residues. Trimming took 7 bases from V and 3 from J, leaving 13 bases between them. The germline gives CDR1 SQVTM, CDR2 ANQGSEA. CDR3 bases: TGCAGCGCAGGCCGGGACAACTACGAGCAGTACTTC. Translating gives CSAGRDNYEQYF.

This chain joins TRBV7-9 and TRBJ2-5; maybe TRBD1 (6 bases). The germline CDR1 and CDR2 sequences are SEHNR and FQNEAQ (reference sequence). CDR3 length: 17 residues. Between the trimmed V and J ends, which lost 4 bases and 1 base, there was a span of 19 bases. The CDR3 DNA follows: TGTGCCAGCAGCTACCGGTCGGGGTTGGGGGCCCAAGAGACCCAGTACTTC. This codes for CASSYRSGLGAQETQYF. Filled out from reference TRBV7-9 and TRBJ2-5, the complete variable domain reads DTGVSQNPRHKITKRGQNVTFRCDPISEHNRLYWYRQTLGQGPEFLTYFQNEAQLEKSRLLSDRFSAERPKGSFSTLEIQRTEQGDSAMYLCASSYRSGLGAQETQYFGPGTRLLVL.

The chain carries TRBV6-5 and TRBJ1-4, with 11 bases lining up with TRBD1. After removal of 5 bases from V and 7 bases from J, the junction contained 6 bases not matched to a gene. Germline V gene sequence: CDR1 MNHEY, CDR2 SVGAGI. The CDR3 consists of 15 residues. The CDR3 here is CASSTRTGGGEKLFF. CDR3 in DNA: TGTGCCAGCAGTACACGGACAGGGGGCGGTGAAAAACTGTTTTTT.

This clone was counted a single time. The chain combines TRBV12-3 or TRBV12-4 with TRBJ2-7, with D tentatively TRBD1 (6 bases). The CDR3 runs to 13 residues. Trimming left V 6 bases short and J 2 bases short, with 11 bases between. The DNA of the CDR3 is TGTGCCAGCAGCGTACACAGGGCCTACGAGCAGTACTTC. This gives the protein CASSVHRAYEQYF.

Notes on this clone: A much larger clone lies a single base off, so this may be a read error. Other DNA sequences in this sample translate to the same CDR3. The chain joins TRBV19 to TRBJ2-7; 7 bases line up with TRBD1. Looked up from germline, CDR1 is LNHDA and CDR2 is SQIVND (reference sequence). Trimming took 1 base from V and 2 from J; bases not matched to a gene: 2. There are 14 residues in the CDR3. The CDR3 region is CASSIGTGPYEQYF. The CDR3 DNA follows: TGTGCCAGTAGTATAGGGACAGGCCCCTACGAGCAGTACTTC.

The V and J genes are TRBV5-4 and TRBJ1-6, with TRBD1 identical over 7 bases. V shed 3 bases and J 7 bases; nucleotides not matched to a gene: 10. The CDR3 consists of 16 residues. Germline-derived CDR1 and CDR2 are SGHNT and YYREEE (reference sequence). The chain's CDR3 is CASSSRQGLRNSPLHF. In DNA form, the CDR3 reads TGTGCCAGCAGCTCCCGACAGGGACTGAGGAATTCACCCCTCCACTTT.

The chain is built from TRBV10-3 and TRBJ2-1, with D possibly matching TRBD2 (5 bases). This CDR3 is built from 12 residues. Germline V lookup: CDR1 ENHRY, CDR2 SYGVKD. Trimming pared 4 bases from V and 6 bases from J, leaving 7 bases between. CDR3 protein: CAISGAGNEQFF. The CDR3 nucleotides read TGTGCCATCAGTGGGGCGGGCAATGAGCAGTTCTTC.

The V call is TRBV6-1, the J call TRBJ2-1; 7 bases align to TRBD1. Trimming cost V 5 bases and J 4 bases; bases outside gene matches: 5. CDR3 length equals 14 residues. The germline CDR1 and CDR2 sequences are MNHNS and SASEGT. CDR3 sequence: CASSSLGQYNEQFF. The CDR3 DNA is TGTGCCAGCAGTTCGCTGGGACAGTACAATGAGCAGTTCTTC.

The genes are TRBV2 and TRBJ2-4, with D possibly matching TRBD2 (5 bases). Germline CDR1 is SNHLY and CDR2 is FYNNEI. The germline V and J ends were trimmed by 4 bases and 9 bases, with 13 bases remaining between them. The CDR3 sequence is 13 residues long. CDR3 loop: CASSVPLGGIQYF. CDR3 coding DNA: TGTGCCAGCAGTGTCCCCCTAGGAGGCATTCAGTACTTC. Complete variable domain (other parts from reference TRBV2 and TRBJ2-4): EPEVTQTPSHQVTQMGQEVILRCVPISNHLYFYWYRQILGQKVEFLVSFYNNEISEKSEIFDDQFSVERPDGSNFTLKIRSTKLEDSAMYFCASSVPLGGIQYFGAGTRLSVL.

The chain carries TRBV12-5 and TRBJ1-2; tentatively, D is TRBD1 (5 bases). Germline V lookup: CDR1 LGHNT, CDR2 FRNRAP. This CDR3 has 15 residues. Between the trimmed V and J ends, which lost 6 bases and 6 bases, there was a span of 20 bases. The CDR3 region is CASGPLPGQPNGYTF. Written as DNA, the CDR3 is TGTGCTAGTGGCCCTTTACCCGGACAACCCAATGGCTACACCTTC.

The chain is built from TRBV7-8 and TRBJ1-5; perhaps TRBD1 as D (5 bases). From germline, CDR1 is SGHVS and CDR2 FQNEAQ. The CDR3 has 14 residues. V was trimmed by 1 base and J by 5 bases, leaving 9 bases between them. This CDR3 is CASSLGRTYQPQHF. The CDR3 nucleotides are TGTGCCAGCAGCTTAGGCAGGACATATCAGCCCCAGCATTTT. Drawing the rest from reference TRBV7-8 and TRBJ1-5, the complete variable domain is GAGVSQSPRYKVAKRGQDVALRCDPISGHVSLFWYQQALGQGPEFLTYFQNEAQLDKSGLPSDRFFAERPEGSVSTLKIQRTQQEDSAVYLCASSLGRTYQPQHFGDGTRLSIL.

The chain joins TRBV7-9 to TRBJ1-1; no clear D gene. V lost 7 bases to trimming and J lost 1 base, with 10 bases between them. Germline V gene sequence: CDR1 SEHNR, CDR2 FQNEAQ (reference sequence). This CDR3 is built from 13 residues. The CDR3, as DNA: TGTGCCAGCACCCCGGGAGGGAACACTGAAGCTTTCTTT. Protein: CASTPGGNTEAFF.

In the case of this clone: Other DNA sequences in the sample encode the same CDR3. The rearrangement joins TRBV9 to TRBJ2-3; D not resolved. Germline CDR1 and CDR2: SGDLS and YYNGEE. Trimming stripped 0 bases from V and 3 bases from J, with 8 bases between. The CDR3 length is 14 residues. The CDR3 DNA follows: TGTGCCAGCAGCGTAGAGAGAGGAACAGATACGCAGTATTTT. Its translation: CASSVERGTDTQYF.

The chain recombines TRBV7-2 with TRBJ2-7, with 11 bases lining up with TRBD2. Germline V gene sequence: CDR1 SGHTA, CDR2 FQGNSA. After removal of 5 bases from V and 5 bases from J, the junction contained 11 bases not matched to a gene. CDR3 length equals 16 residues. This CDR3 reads CASSRSTSGGQDEQYF. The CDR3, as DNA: TGTGCCAGCAGCCGGTCCACTAGCGGGGGTCAGGACGAGCAGTACTTC.

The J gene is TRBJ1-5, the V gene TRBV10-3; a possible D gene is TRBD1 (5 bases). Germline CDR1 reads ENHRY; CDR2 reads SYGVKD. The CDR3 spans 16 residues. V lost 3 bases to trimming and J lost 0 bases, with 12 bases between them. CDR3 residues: CAISEGDYYSNQPQHF. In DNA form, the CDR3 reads TGTGCCATCAGTGAAGGGGACTACTATAGCAATCAGCCCCAGCATTTT.

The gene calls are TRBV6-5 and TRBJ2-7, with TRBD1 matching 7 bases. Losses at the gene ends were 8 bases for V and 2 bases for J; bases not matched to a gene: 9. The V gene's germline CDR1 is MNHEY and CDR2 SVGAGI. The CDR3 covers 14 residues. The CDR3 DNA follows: TGTGCCAGCGGCCCTCCGGGACAGACCTACGAGCAGTACTTC. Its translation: CASGPPGQTYEQYF.